This TCR beta chain was obtained from a study of shared clonotypes between healthy human individuals. General observations from the study: Blood was the sole source, and tissue repertoires probably differ. Sequencing depth was a factor that was expected to affect clonotype sharing among donors.

Assay runs were performed at deep level. Method: immunoSEQ multiplex PCR; TCRdb's copy keeps in-frame clones and lacks some. The sample holds about 470,000 clones, roughly 77% seen once. For this clone: Its antigen is as yet unknown.

The V and J ends lost 2 bases and 2 bases respectively, with 6 bases between them. This CDR3 contains 14 residues. CDR1 is MDHEN and CDR2 is SYDVKM in the germline V gene. The sequenced material came from PBMCs. This TCR was sampled from a middle-aged woman in good health. Some clones in this sample may be carry-over from other donors' samples. The chain is built from TRBV28 and TRBJ2-2; D gene ambiguous. CDR3 region: CASSLIFNTGELFF. CDR3 sequence (DNA): TGTGCCAGCAGTTTAATCTTTAACACCGGGGAGCTGTTTTTT.